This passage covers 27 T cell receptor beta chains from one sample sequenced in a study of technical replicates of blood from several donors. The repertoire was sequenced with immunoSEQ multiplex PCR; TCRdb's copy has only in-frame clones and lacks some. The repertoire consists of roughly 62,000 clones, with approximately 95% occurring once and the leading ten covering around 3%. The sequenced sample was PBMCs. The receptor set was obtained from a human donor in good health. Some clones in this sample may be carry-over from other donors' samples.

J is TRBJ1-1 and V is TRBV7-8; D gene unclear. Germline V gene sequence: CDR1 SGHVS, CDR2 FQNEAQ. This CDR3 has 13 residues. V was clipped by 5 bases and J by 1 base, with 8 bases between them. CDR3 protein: CASSPGPNTEAFF. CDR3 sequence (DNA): TGTGCCAGCAGCCCAGGCCCGAACACTGAAGCTTTCTTT.

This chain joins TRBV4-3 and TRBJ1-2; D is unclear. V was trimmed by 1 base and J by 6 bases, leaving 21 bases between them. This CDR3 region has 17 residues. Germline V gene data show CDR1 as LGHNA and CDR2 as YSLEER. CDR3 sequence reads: CASSQGRQITPGNGYTF. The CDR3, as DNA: TGCGCCAGCAGCCAAGGGAGGCAGATAACCCCGGGAAATGGCTACACCTTC.

The CDR3 region is CASSSREGANEKLFF. The CDR3 bases are TGTGCCAGCAGCTCCCGAGAGGGGGCAAATGAAAAACTGTTTTTT. V usage is TRBV9 and J usage is TRBJ1-4, with TRBD1 matching over 7 bases. V shed 4 bases and J 5 bases; nucleotides not matched to a gene: 8. This CDR3 is 15 amino acids long. Germline assignment: CDR1 SGDLS and CDR2 YYNGEE.

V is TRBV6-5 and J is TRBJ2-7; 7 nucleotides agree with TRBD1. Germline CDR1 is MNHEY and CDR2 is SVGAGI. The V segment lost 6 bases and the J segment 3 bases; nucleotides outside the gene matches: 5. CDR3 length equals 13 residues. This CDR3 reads CASSPRDSYEQYF. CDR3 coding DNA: TGTGCCAGCAGCCCCCGGGACAGCTACGAGCAGTACTTC.

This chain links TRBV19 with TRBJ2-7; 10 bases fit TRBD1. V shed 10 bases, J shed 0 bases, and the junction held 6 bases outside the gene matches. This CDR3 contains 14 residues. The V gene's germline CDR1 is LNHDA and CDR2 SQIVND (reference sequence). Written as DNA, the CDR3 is TGTGCCACCACTGGACAGGGGGTCTCCTACGAGCAGTACTTC. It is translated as CATTGQGVSYEQYF.

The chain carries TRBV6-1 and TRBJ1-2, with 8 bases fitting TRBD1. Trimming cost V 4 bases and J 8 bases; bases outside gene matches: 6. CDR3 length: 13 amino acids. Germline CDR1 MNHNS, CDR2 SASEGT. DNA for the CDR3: TGTGCCAGCAGTGTGCAGGGGGCAGCGGGCTACACCTTC. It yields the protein CASSVQGAAGYTF.

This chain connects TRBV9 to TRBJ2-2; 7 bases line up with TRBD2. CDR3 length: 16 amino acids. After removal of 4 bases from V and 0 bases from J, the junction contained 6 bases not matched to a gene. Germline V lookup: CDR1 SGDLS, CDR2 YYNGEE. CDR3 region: CASSTAGTTNTGELFF. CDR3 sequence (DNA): TGTGCCAGCAGCACAGCCGGGACTACGAACACCGGGGAGCTGTTTTTT.

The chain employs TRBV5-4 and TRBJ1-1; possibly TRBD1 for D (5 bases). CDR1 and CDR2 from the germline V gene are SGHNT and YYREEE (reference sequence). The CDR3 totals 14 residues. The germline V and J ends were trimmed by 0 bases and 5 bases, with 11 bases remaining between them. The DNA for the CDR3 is TGTGCCAGCAGCTTGGAAACAGGCCGGACTGAAGCTTTCTTT. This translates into CASSLETGRTEAFF.

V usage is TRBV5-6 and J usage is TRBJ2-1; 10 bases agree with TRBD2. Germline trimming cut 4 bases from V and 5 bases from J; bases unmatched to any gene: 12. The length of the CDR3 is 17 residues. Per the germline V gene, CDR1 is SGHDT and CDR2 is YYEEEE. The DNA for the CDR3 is TGTGCCAGCAGCCCGCTCGGAGCGGGGGGGGAGGACAATGAGCAGTTCTTC. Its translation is CASSPLGAGGEDNEQFF. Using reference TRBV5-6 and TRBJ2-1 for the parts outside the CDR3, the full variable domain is DAGVTQSPTHLIKTRGQQVTLRCSPKSGHDTVSWYQQALGQGPQFIFQYYEEEERQRGNFPDRFSGHQFPNYSSELNVNALLLGDSALYLCASSPLGAGGEDNEQFFGPGTRLTVL.

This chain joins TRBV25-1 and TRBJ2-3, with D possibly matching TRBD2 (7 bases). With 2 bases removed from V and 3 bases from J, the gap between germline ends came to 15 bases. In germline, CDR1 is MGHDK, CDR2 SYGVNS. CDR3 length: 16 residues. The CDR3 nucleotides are TGTGCCAGCAGTGAAAGGGGGGGGGCCCGGACAGATACGCAGTATTTT. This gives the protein CASSERGGARTDTQYF.

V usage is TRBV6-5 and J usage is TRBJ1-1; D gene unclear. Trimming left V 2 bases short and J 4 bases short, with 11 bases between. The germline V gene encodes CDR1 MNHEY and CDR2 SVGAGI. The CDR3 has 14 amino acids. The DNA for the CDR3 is TGTGCCAGCAGTTACGAGGCTCTGGGCACTGAAGCTTTCTTT. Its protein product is CASSYEALGTEAFF.

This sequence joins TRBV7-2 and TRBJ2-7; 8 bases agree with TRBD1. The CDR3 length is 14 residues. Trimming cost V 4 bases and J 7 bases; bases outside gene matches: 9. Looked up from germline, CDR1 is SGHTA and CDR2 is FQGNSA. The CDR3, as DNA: TGTGCCAGCAGCTATGGACAGGGTATGGGGGAGCAGTACTTC. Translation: CASSYGQGMGEQYF.

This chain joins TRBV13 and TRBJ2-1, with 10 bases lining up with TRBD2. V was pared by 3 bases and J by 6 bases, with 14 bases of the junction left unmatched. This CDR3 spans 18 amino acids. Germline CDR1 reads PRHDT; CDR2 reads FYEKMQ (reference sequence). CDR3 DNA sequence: TGTGCCAGCAGCTTGTTGGCTAGCGGGAGTGGGGGGGTCAATGAGCAGTTCTTC. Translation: CASSLLASGSGGVNEQFF.

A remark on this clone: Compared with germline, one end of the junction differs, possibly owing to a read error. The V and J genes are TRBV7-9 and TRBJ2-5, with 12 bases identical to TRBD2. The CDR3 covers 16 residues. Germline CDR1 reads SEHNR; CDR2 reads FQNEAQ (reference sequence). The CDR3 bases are TGTGCCAGCAGCCCGACTAGCGGGAGTTCTCAAGAGATCCAGTACTTC. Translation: CASSPTSGSSQEIQYF.

CDR3 sequence: CASQGEFVSSPLHF. CDR3 coding DNA: TGTGCCAGTCAGGGGGAATTTGTATCTTCACCCCTCCACTTT. The chain links TRBV19 to TRBJ1-6; 7 nucleotides agree with TRBD1. Losses at the gene ends were 8 bases for V and 9 bases for J; bases not matched to a gene: 10. This CDR3 is built from 14 residues. The germline gives CDR1 LNHDA, CDR2 SQIVND (reference sequence).

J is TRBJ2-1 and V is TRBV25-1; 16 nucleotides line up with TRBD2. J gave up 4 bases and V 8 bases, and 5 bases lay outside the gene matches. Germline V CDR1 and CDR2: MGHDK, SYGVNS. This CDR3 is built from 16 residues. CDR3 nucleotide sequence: TGTGCCAGCGCTGGGACTAGCGGGAGGGTTTACAATGAGCAGTTCTTC. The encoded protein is CASAGTSGRVYNEQFF. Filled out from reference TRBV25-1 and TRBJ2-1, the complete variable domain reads EADIYQTPRYLVIGTGKKITLECSQTMGHDKMYWYQQDPGMELHLIHYSYGVNSTEKGDLSSESTVSRIRTEHFPLTLESARPSHTSQYLCASAGTSGRVYNEQFFGPGTRLTVL.

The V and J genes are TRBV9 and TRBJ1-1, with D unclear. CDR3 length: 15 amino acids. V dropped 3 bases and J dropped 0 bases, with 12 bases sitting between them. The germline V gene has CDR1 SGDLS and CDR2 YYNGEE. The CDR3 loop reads CASSAATTLNTEAFF. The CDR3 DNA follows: TGTGCCAGCAGCGCCGCGACAACCCTGAACACTGAAGCTTTCTTT. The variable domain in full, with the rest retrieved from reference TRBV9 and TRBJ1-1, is DSGVTQTPKHLITATGQRVTLRCSPRSGDLSVYWYQQSLDQGLQFLIQYYNGEERAKGNILERFSAQQFPDLHSELNLSSLELGDSALYFCASSAATTLNTEAFFGQGTRLTVV.

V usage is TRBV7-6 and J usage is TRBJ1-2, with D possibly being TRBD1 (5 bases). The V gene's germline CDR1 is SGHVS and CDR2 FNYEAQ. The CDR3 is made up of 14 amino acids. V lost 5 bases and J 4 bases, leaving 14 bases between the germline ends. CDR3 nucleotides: TGTGCCAGCAGCCCCGCTCAGGGTGGCTATGGCTACACCTTC. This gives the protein CASSPAQGGYGYTF.

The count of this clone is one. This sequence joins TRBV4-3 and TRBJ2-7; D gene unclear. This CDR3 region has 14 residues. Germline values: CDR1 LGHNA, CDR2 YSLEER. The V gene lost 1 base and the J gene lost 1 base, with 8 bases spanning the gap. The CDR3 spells CASSQALPSYEQYF. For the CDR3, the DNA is TGCGCCAGCAGCCAAGCCCTACCTTCCTACGAGCAGTACTTC.

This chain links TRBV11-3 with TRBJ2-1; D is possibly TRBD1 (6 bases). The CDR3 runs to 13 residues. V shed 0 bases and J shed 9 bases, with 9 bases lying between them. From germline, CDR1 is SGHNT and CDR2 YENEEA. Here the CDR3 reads CASSLDSRGEQFF. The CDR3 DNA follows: TGTGCCAGCAGCTTAGATTCCAGGGGTGAGCAGTTCTTC.

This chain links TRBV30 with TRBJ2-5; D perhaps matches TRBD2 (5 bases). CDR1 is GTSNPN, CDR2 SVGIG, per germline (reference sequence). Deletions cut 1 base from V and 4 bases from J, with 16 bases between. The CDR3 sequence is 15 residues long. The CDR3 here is CAWSETALGGETQYF. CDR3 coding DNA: TGTGCCTGGAGTGAAACAGCTCTCGGAGGAGAGACCCAGTACTTC.

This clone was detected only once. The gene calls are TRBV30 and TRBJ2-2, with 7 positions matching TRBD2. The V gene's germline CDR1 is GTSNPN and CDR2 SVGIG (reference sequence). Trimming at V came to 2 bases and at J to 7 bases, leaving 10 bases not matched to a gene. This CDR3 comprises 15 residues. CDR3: CAWSLATSVNGELFF. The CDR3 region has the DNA TGTGCCTGGAGTCTTGCTACTAGCGTAAACGGGGAGCTGTTTTTT.

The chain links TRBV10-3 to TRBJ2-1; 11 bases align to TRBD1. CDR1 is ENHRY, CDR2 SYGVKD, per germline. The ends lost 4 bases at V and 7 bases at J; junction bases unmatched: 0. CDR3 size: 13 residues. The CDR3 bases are TGTGCCATCAGTGGGGACAGGGGGAATGAGCAGTTCTTC. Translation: CAISGDRGNEQFF.

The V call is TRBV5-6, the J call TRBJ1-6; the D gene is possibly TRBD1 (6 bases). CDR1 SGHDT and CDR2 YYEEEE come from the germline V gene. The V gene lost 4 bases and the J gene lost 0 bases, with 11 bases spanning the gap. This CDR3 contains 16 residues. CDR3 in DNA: TGTGCCAGCAGCCGGACAGATAGCTCCTATAATTCACCCCTCCACTTT. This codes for CASSRTDSSYNSPLHF.

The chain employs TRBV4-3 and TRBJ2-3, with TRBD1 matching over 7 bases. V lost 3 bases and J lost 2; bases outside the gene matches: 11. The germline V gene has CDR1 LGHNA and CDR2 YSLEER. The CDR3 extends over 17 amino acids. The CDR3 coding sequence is TGCGCCAGCAGCCACACGGGCCGGACAGGCATCACAGATACGCAGTATTTT. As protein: CASSHTGRTGITDTQYF.

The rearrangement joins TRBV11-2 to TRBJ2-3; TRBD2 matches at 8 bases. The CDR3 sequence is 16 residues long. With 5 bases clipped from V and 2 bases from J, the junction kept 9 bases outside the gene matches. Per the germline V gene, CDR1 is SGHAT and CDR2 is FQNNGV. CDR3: CASSLIAGLNTDTQYF. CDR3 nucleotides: TGTGCCAGCAGCCTAATAGCGGGGCTAAACACAGATACGCAGTATTTT.

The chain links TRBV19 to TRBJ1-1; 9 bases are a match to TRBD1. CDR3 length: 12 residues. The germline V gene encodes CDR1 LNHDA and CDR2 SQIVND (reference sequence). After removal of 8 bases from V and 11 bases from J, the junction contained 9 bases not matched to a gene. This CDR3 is CASGQGFQMAFF. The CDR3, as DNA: TGTGCCAGTGGACAGGGGTTTCAGATGGCTTTCTTT.